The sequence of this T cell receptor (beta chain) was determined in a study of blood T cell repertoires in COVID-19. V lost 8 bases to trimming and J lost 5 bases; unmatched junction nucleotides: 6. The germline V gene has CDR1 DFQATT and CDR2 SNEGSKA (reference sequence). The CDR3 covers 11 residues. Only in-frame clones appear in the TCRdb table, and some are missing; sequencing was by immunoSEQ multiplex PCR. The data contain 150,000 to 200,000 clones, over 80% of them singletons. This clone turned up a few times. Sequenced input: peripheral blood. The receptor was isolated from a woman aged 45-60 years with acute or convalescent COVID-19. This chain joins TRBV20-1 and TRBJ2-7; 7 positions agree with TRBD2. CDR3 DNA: TGCAGTCCGTCTAGCGGCCACGAGCAGTACTTC. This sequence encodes CSPSSGHEQYF.